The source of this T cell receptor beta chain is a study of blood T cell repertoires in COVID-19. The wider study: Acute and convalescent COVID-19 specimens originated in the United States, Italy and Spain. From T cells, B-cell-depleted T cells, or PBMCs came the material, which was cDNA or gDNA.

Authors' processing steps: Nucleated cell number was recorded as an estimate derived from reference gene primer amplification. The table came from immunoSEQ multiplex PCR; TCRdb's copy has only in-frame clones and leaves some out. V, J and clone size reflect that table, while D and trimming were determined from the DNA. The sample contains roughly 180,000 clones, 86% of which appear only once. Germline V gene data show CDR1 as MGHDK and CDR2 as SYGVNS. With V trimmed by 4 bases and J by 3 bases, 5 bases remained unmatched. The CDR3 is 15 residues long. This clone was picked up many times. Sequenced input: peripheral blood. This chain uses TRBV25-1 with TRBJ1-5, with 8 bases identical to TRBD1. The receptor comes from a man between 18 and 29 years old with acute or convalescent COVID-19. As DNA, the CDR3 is TGTGCCAGCAGTGGAGGGACAGGTAACAATCAGCCCCAGCATTTT. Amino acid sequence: CASSGGTGNNQPQHF. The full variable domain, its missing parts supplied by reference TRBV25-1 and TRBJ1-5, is EADIYQTPRYLVIGTGKKITLECSQTMGHDKMYWYQQDPGMELHLIHYSYGVNSTEKGDLSSESTVSRIRTEHFPLTLESARPSHTSQYLCASSGGTGNNQPQHFGDGTRLSIL.